This TCR beta chain was sequenced for a study of T-cell reconstitution after alpha-beta-depleted transplantation in children. Broader study findings: Reportedly, alpha-beta T cells present about two months post-transplant originated from several hundred expanded clones of graft origin. One year after transplant, T-cell counts and diversity came mostly from newly produced T cells. After transplant, high TCRbeta diversity at day 60 in some patients arose from surviving recipient T cells and thymic progenitors.

Concerning this clonotype itself: The antigen remains unidentified.

Unique molecular identifiers tagged the TCRbeta library. TCRdb analysed the PCR reads with MiXCR anew, one entry per CDR3 protein. This table has around 230,000 distinct CDR3 sequences, approximately 15% appearing once. The CDR3 has 19 residues. CDR1 and CDR2 from the germline V gene are MNHEY and SVGEGT. Trimming at V came to 4 bases and at J to 0 bases, leaving 13 bases not matched to a gene. The genes are TRBV6-2 or TRBV6-3 and TRBJ2-3; 10 positions agree with TRBD2. The source is a male patient aged 2 to 9 who had a stem cell transplant for acute lymphoblastic leukemia, so the T cells may come from the graft donor. Sequencing was performed on PBMCs, mostly from graft donor cells, taken 360 days after TCRalphabeta/CD19-depleted stem cell transplant. The chain's CDR3 is CASSFPLASGGPSTDTQYF. CDR3 nucleotide sequence: TGTGCCAGCAGTTTCCCCCTGGCTAGCGGGGGCCCTAGCACAGATACGCAGTATTTT.